The sequence of this T cell receptor (beta chain) was determined in a study of cytomegalovirus exposure and HLA in healthy donors. General study findings and limits: Reportedly, HLA-A and HLA-B alleles of most subjects were accurately predicted from TCR beta. Analysis performed later showed TCR beta chains linked to HLA being more clonally expanded than equally common others. Analyses of presence and absence presupposed an approximately uniform sequencing depth across donors. Most likely, a cluster of highly shared sequence variants arose as a sequencing artifact.

The PCR ran on 60 Vbeta and 13 Jbeta primers. Some clones are missing from TCRdb's copy, which holds only in-frame ones; the method was immunoSEQ multiplex PCR. The repertoire holds approximately 220,000 clones, with more than 60% as singletons. This clone was recorded only once. Its antigen is as yet unknown. CDR3 length: 13 amino acids. Germline trimming cut 5 bases from V and 3 bases from J; bases unmatched to any gene: 4. Germline V gene lookup returns CDR1 GTSNPN and CDR2 SVGIG (reference sequence). The sequenced sample was PBMCs. This clonotype was obtained from a middle-aged man in good health and CMV-seronegative. The rearrangement uses TRBV30 and TRBJ1-5, with 7 bases aligning to TRBD1. In DNA form, the CDR3 reads TGTGCCTGGGCACAGGGGATCAATCAGCCCCAGCATTTT. It translates to CAWAQGINQPQHF. The whole variable domain, remainder taken from reference TRBV30 and TRBJ1-5, is SQTIHQWPATLVQPVGSPLSLECTVEGTSNPNLYWYRQAAGRGLQLLFYSVGIGQISSEVPQNLSASRPQDRQFILSSKKLLLSDSGFYLCAWAQGINQPQHFGDGTRLSIL.